Shown below are 5 T cell receptor beta chains from a single sample sequenced in a study of early T cells in non-severe SARS-CoV-2 infection. TCRdb reprocessed the 5' RACE reads with MiXCR, giving one entry per CDR3 protein. The table records 55,000 to 75,000 distinct CDR3 sequences, 9% to 15% of them present only once. Sequencing was carried out using whole blood. The source of these receptors is an adult who was a healthcare worker with PCR-confirmed SARS-CoV-2 infection or an uninfected control (not recorded which).

Ten or more counts support this clonotype. The rearrangement uses TRBV12-3 or TRBV12-4 and TRBJ1-3; D uncertain. The CDR3 extends over 14 amino acids. V gave up 7 bases and J gave up 4 bases, with 14 bases separating them. The CDR3 coding sequence is TGTGCCAGCACGATAGGTGTGGACGGAAACACCATATATTTT. Translating it yields CASTIGVDGNTIYF.

The V gene is TRBV5-1, the J gene TRBJ2-1; 7 bases fit TRBD1. Trimming cost V 0 bases and J 5 bases; bases outside gene matches: 5. The CDR3 has 15 residues. CDR1 and CDR2 (germline): SGHRS, YFSETQ. CDR3 protein: CASSLEGQYNNEQFF. The CDR3 DNA reads TGCGCCAGCAGCTTGGAGGGACAGTACAACAATGAGCAGTTCTTC.

The gene calls are TRBV11-2 and TRBJ2-4; the D gene is possibly TRBD2 (7 bases). Germline CDR1 reads SGHAT; CDR2 reads FQNNGV. V lost 4 bases and J 6 bases, leaving 16 bases between the germline ends. This CDR3 is 15 amino acids long. The CDR3 spells CASSSSGGAGNIQYF. The CDR3 nucleotides are TGTGCCAGCAGCTCCTCTGGGGGGGCGGGAAACATTCAGTACTTC.

This clonotype was seen ten or more times. The chain joins TRBV7-2 to TRBJ2-1; D is possibly TRBD2 (5 bases). The CDR3 totals 11 residues. The V gene's germline CDR1 is SGHTA and CDR2 FQGNSA. Trimming shortened V by 5 bases and J by 9 bases, and 8 bases separated the two germline ends. The CDR3 is CASSQRAEQFF. The CDR3 DNA sequence: TGTGCCAGCAGCCAGAGGGCTGAGCAGTTCTTC. Drawing the rest from reference TRBV7-2 and TRBJ2-1, the complete variable domain is GAGVSQSPSNKVTEKGKDVELRCDPISGHTALYWYRQSLGQGLEFLIYFQGNSAPDKSGLPSDRFSAERTGGSVSTLTIQRTQQEDSAVYLCASSQRAEQFFGPGTRLTVL.

This clonotype was observed many times. This chain connects TRBV7-2 to TRBJ1-5; D is unresolved. Trimming took 1 base from V and 6 from J, leaving 7 bases between them. The CDR3 extends over 13 amino acids. The V gene's germline CDR1 is SGHTA and CDR2 FQGNSA. CDR3 DNA: TGTGCCAGCAGCTTAGGAGGGATTCAGCCCCAGCATTTT. This translates into CASSLGGIQPQHF. Supplemented by reference TRBV7-2 and TRBJ1-5, the full variable domain reads GAGVSQSPSNKVTEKGKDVELRCDPISGHTALYWYRQSLGQGLEFLIYFQGNSAPDKSGLPSDRFSAERTGGSVSTLTIQRTQQEDSAVYLCASSLGGIQPQHFGDGTRLSIL.